This TCR beta chain was sequenced in a study of T cell responses to AZD1222 COVID-19 vaccine. Study outcomes and limitations: Seropositive at baseline were only a handful of AZD1222 recipients.

Concerning this clone: No antigen is known for it.

The repertoire was sequenced with immunoSEQ multiplex PCR; TCRdb's copy has only in-frame clones and lacks some. This sample has some 90,000 clones; about 86% occur once, and the top ten carry under 9%. The starting material was peripheral blood, obtained on day 0 of AZD1222 vaccination. This TCR was recovered from an adult in good health.

This CDR3 reads CASSPGQGDNSPLHF. CDR3 coding DNA: TGCGCCAGCAGCCCAGGACAGGGGGATAATTCACCCCTCCACTTT. This chain connects TRBV5-1 to TRBJ1-6, with TRBD1 matching over 10 bases. The junction had 3 bases not matched to a gene; V was cut back by 4 bases and J by 5 bases. CDR1 and CDR2 from the germline V gene are SGHRS and YFSETQ. This CDR3 is built from 15 residues.